These 2 T cell receptor beta chains were sequenced from one sample in a study of T cells after yellow fever vaccination. TCRdb analysed the 5' RACE reads with MiXCR anew, one entry per CDR3 protein. Seen here are approximately 330,000 distinct CDR3 sequences, over 4% observed once, and the top ten hold 20% to 25%. This specimen consisted of PBMCs, obtained 5 days after the yellow fever booster vaccination. The receptors come from a man aged 18 to 35 who received the YFV17D yellow fever vaccine.

There are a few counts of this clonotype. This CDR3 reads CASSAIGTSYEQYF. In DNA, the CDR3 is TGTGCCAGCAGCGCCATCGGGACATCCTACGAGCAGTACTTC. This chain joins TRBV5-5 and TRBJ2-7, with D maybe TRBD1 (6 bases). CDR3 length equals 14 residues. Germline CDR1 reads SGHKS; CDR2 reads YYEKEE (reference sequence). Trimming cost V 4 bases and J 1 base, with 12 bases left between them. Full variable domain (rest looked up from reference TRBV5-5 and TRBJ2-7): DAGVTQSPTHLIKTRGQQVTLRCSPISGHKSVSWYQQVLGQGPQFIFQYYEKEERGRGNFPDRFSARQFPNYSSELNVNALLLGDSALYLCASSAIGTSYEQYFGPGTRLTVT.

This clonotype was counted a few times. The chain employs TRBV13 and TRBJ2-1; 12 bases map to TRBD2. The CDR3 contains 17 residues. V shed 5 bases and J 9 bases; nucleotides not matched to a gene: 14. Per germline, CDR1 PRHDT and CDR2 FYEKMQ (reference sequence). The CDR3 sequence: CASSPQGLAGTDGEQFF. CDR3 sequence (DNA): TGTGCCAGCAGCCCCCAGGGACTAGCGGGCACTGACGGTGAGCAGTTCTTC.